The 19 T cell receptor beta chains given below trace back to one sample, sequenced in a study of T-cell memory formation after mild COVID-19. One entry per CDR3 protein results from TCRdb running MiXCR on the 5' RACE reads. The sample has just over 350,000 distinct CDR3 sequences, 14% seen once. Sequencing was done on a sample of PBMCs or a T cell subset sorted from them (not recorded which). The receptors come from a man aged 18-30 years who had mild COVID-19 (a few samples of this study predate the infection). Cell type and time point are not known.

This sequence joins TRBV18 and TRBJ1-5; D perhaps matches TRBD1 (5 bases). This CDR3 is 16 amino acids long. Trimming left V 3 bases short and J 2 bases short, with 14 bases between. The germline gives CDR1 KGHSH, CDR2 LQKENI. The CDR3 is CASSPGQGNRNQPQHF. The CDR3 coding sequence is TGTGCCAGCTCACCCGGGCAGGGCAACCGCAATCAGCCCCAGCATTTT.

This clonotype was found a few times. The V and J genes are TRBV5-1 and TRBJ2-7, with D perhaps TRBD1 (7 bases). Trimming took off 4 bases at V and 4 bases at J, with 18 bases between the two ends. The CDR3 covers 15 residues. CDR1 is SGHRS and CDR2 is YFSETQ in the germline V gene. Here the CDR3 reads CASSRGTAGGYEQYF. CDR3 bases: TGCGCCAGCAGCCGTGGGACAGCCGGGGGTTACGAGCAGTACTTC.

The rearrangement joins TRBV2 to TRBJ1-1; D is unclear. In germline, CDR1 is SNHLY, CDR2 FYNNEI. Between the trimmed V and J ends, which lost 6 bases and 1 base, there was a span of 9 bases. This CDR3 contains 13 residues. CDR3 region: CASRVIGNTEAFF. The DNA of the CDR3 is TGTGCCAGCAGGGTCATCGGGAACACTGAAGCTTTCTTT. The full variable domain, with the rest looked up from reference TRBV2 and TRBJ1-1, is EPEVTQTPSHQVTQMGQEVILRCVPISNHLYFYWYRQILGQKVEFLVSFYNNEISEKSEIFDDQFSVERPDGSNFTLKIRSTKLEDSAMYFCASRVIGNTEAFFGQGTRLTVV.

This clonotype has more than one count but fewer than ten. This chain uses TRBV12-3 or TRBV12-4 with TRBJ2-1; D is unresolved. The CDR3 extends over 13 amino acids. Trimming removed 5 bases from V and 4 bases from J, with 9 bases in between. CDR3 region: CASSTRTYNEQFF. The CDR3 coding sequence is TGTGCCAGCAGTACCCGAACATACAATGAGCAGTTCTTC.

In its sample, this clonotype was seen many times. The junction differs from germline at one of its ends, possibly a read error. This chain joins TRBV29-1 and TRBJ1-2; possible D gene TRBD1, 6 bases. The CDR3 extends over 9 amino acids. The germline V gene encodes CDR1 SQVTM and CDR2 ANQGSEA. The CDR3 is CSVDGQPLF. For the CDR3, the DNA is TGCAGCGTTGACGGACAGCCTCTCTTC.

This clonotype was recorded at least ten times. V gene TRBV4-3 combines with J gene TRBJ2-1; perhaps TRBD1 as D (5 bases). The germline V gene has CDR1 LGHNA and CDR2 YSLEER. The CDR3 extends over 15 amino acids. V lost 1 base and J lost 4, with 11 bases in between. CDR3 sequence (DNA): TGCGCCAGCAGCCAAGCACTGGGGCCGTACAATGAGCAGTTCTTC. Residues: CASSQALGPYNEQFF.

The V and J genes are TRBV27 and TRBJ2-3, with TRBD2 identical over 11 bases. The germline V gene has CDR1 MNHEY and CDR2 SMNVEV (reference sequence). CDR3 length: 19 amino acids. V trimming: 6 bases; J trimming: 0 bases; junction bases outside the gene matches: 14. CDR3 DNA sequence: TGTGCCAGCAGCCGAGGCGGGCTAGCGGGGGGAACGAGCACAGATACGCAGTATTTT. It encodes CASSRGGLAGGTSTDTQYF.

The chain employs TRBV7-6 and TRBJ2-1; TRBD1 aligns across 7 bases. CDR1 SGHVS and CDR2 FNYEAQ come from the germline V gene. Germline trimming cut 5 bases from V and 8 bases from J; bases unmatched to any gene: 15. The CDR3 is 16 amino acids. In DNA form, the CDR3 reads TGTGCCAGCAGCACAGGGACAGCATGGGGGAAGGATGAGCAGTTCTTC. The encoded protein is CASSTGTAWGKDEQFF.

Many counts were recorded for this clonotype. V is TRBV7-2 and J is TRBJ2-5; the match to TRBD1 covers 9 bases. This CDR3 region has 14 residues. CDR1 and CDR2 (germline): SGHTA, FQGNSA. J was trimmed by 4 bases and V by 3 bases; bases with no gene match: 3. In nucleotides, the CDR3 is TGTGCCAGCAGCTTCCCGGACAGGGGAGAGACCCAGTACTTC. Translated: CASSFPDRGETQYF.

V gene TRBV6-5 combines with J gene TRBJ2-2; 8 bases fit TRBD1. The CDR3 has 15 amino acids. Germline CDR1 reads MNHEY; CDR2 reads SVGAGI. V lost 3 bases and J lost 4; bases outside the gene matches: 4. CDR3 DNA sequence: TGTGCCAGCAGTTATCAAACAGGGGGCACCGGGGAGCTGTTTTTT. It encodes CASSYQTGGTGELFF.

This clonotype has just a few counts. The chain joins TRBV21-1 to TRBJ2-1. TRBV21-1 is a documented pseudogene. The CDR3 contains 16 residues. The CDR3 DNA reads TGTGCCAGCAGTCCCATCCGACACCCAAAGGGCAATGAGCAGTTCTTC. It is translated as CASSPIRHPKGNEQFF.

The chain joins TRBV6-2 or TRBV6-3 to TRBJ1-2; D uncertain. Between the trimmed V and J ends, which lost 7 bases and 5 bases, there was a span of 8 bases. Germline V lookup: CDR1 MNHEY, CDR2 SVGEGT. The CDR3 loop spans 11 amino acids. The CDR3 sequence: CASTVGYGYTF. The CDR3 DNA follows: TGTGCCAGCACTGTGGGTTATGGCTACACCTTC.

This clonotype was seen a few times. J is TRBJ2-3 and V is TRBV20-1, with D perhaps TRBD2 (5 bases). From germline, CDR1 is DFQATT and CDR2 SNEGSKA (reference sequence). The CDR3 has 13 amino acids. Trimming took 6 bases from V and 0 from J, leaving 10 bases between them. The CDR3 sequence: CSAPLGSTDTQYF. CDR3 in DNA: TGCAGTGCACCACTAGGGAGCACAGATACGCAGTATTTT.

The chain joins TRBV27 to TRBJ2-7; 10 bases are shared with TRBD1. CDR3 size: 18 residues. After removal of 1 base from V and 0 bases from J, the junction contained 9 bases not matched to a gene. CDR1 is MNHEY and CDR2 is SMNVEV in the germline V gene (reference sequence). The CDR3: CASSLYPGQGVSSYEQYF. Here the CDR3 DNA reads TGTGCCAGCAGTTTATATCCCGGACAGGGGGTTTCCTCCTACGAGCAGTACTTC.

The chain combines TRBV7-8 with TRBJ2-3; D is possibly TRBD2 (5 bases). V was cut by 6 bases and J by 0 bases, with 10 bases left in between. Germline loops: CDR1 SGHVS, CDR2 FQNEAQ. The CDR3 is made up of 14 amino acids. This CDR3 is CASRRGLSTDTQYF. CDR3 DNA: TGTGCCAGCAGACGAGGGTTAAGCACAGATACGCAGTATTTT.

This clonotype was seen a handful of times. This rearrangement joins TRBV2 to TRBJ1-5; possibly TRBD1 for D (5 bases). Germline lookup yields CDR1 SNHLY and CDR2 FYNNEI. Deletions cut 4 bases from V and 5 bases from J, with 12 bases between. This CDR3 has 14 amino acids. Here the CDR3 DNA reads TGTGCCAGCAGTGCGTTAACAGGTCATCAGCCCCAGCATTTT. Its protein is CASSALTGHQPQHF.

This sequence joins TRBV5-1 and TRBJ2-7; 8 bases are a match to TRBD1. This CDR3 comprises 16 residues. V shed 0 bases, J shed 1 base, and the junction held 6 bases outside the gene matches. Per the germline V gene, CDR1 is SGHRS and CDR2 is YFSETQ. For the CDR3, the DNA is TGCGCCAGCAGCTTGGCCTTGGGACAGGATTCCTACGAGCAGTACTTC. Its translation is CASSLALGQDSYEQYF.

This clonotype was seen only a few times. The chain combines TRBV6-6 with TRBJ2-3, with 7 nucleotides matching TRBD1. Unmatched junction bases numbered 3, after V lost 7 bases and J lost 2 bases. The CDR3 extends over 13 amino acids. Germline CDR1 and CDR2: MNHNY and SVGAGI (reference sequence). The CDR3 region has the DNA TGTGCCAGCACGGGACAGCTCACAGATACGCAGTATTTT. Protein sequence: CASTGQLTDTQYF.

Only a few counts were recorded for this clonotype. The rearrangement links TRBV5-1 to TRBJ1-1, with 7 nucleotides matching TRBD1. V lost 1 base and J lost 3; bases outside the gene matches: 6. Germline V lookup: CDR1 SGHRS, CDR2 YFSETQ. The CDR3 has 15 residues. In DNA form, the CDR3 reads TGCGCCAGCAGCTTGCGTCTAGGGGGCCACACTGAAGCTTTCTTT. Its protein product is CASSLRLGGHTEAFF.